The present T cell receptor (beta chain) was sequenced within a study of type 1 and type 2 diabetes patients. A few counts support this clonotype. The PCR template was genomic DNA. The TCR beta CDR3 region was amplified using 30 forward and 13 reverse primers. TCRdb re-called the multiplex PCR reads through MiXCR, storing one row per CDR3 protein. The sample contains 250,000 to 300,000 distinct CDR3 sequences, more than 40% of which appear only once. V shed 0 bases and J shed 2 bases, with 10 bases lying between them. This CDR3 region has 16 residues. The germline gives CDR1 WNHNN, CDR2 SYGVQD (reference sequence).

The chain is built from TRBV10-1 and TRBJ2-2; D remains unclear. Specimen: peripheral blood mononuclear cells (PBMCs). The sequence came from a man younger than 35 with type 2 diabetes. This CDR3 reads CASSESGLQNTGELFF. The CDR3 DNA sequence: TGCGCCAGCAGTGAGTCCGGTCTCCAAAACACCGGGGAGCTGTTTTTT.